A single sample is the source of the 18 T cell receptor beta chains below, sequenced in a study of blood T cells in healthy people across ages. PCR was performed a second time for about 6 to 11 cycles using a sample-barcoded 5' primer and a J-beta primer mix. Via MiXCR, TCRdb re-called the 5' RACE reads, giving one row per CDR3 protein. The sample holds about 970,000 distinct CDR3 sequences, 51% seen once. Sample: blood. These receptors came from a woman in her fifties or sixties in good health.

The V gene is TRBV29-1, the J gene TRBJ1-1; the D is unclear. This CDR3 is 11 amino acids long. CDR1 is SQVTM, CDR2 ANQGSEA, per germline. The V gene lost 3 bases and the J gene lost 5 bases, with 7 bases spanning the gap. For the CDR3, the DNA is TGCAGCGTTGATAAGGAGACTGAAGCTTTCTTT. Its translation: CSVDKETEAFF.

This clonotype came up a few times. The chain carries TRBV29-1 and TRBJ2-1; D remains unclear. Germline assignment: CDR1 SQVTM and CDR2 ANQGSEA. The length of the CDR3 is 11 residues. Trimming cost V 3 bases and J 4 bases, with 4 bases left between them. CDR3 protein: CSVDAYNEQFF. CDR3 DNA sequence: TGCAGCGTTGACGCGTACAATGAGCAGTTCTTC.

This clonotype was found once. The chain has TRBV7-2 and TRBJ1-5, with D possibly TRBD1 on 6 matching bases. CDR3 length equals 13 residues. Germline V gives CDR1 SGHTA, CDR2 FQGNSA. The V end was cut by 6 bases, the J end by 7 bases, with 13 bases between. CDR3 region: CASRPGAGQPQHF. The CDR3 DNA follows: TGTGCCAGCAGACCGGGGGCAGGGCAGCCCCAGCATTTT.

The CDR3 DNA is TGTGCCAGCAGCCAAAGCGGACTAGCGGGGCGGGGCCCAGAGACCCAGTACTTC. Translating gives CASSQSGLAGRGPETQYF. The chain joins TRBV3-1 to TRBJ2-4; 12 nucleotides line up with TRBD2. The J call may not be correct, given that the DNA end is closer to TRBJ2-5. The germline V gene has CDR1 LGHDT and CDR2 YNNKEL (reference sequence). The CDR3 spans 18 residues.

The gene calls are TRBV7-2 and TRBJ2-4; 9 nucleotides line up with TRBD2. After removal of 5 bases from V and 8 bases from J, the junction contained 13 bases not matched to a gene. CDR3 length equals 16 residues. Germline assignment: CDR1 SGHTA and CDR2 FQGNSA. In DNA form, the CDR3 reads TGTGCCAGCAGCCGACCGACTAGCGGACCCCGGGACATTCAGTACTTC. Translated: CASSRPTSGPRDIQYF.

The chain joins TRBV6-5 to TRBJ2-1; 9 nucleotides line up with TRBD1. Trimming took 4 bases from V and 3 from J; bases not matched to a gene: 4. The CDR3 extends over 15 amino acids. In germline, CDR1 is MNHEY, CDR2 SVGAGI. This chain's CDR3 is CASSSDRGYYNEQFF. CDR3 DNA sequence: TGTGCCAGCAGTTCCGACAGGGGGTACTACAATGAGCAGTTCTTC.

There are a few counts of this clonotype. The chain couples TRBV20-1 to TRBJ2-6; 7 nucleotides match TRBD2. Germline lookup yields CDR1 DFQATT and CDR2 SNEGSKA (reference sequence). The CDR3 is 14 amino acids. V shed 6 bases, J shed 12 bases, and the junction held 14 bases outside the gene matches. The CDR3 protein is CSAPELAGRSVLTF. In DNA, the CDR3 is TGCAGTGCCCCCGAACTAGCCGGGAGGAGCGTCCTGACTTTC.

DNA for the CDR3: TGCAGTGCTCACGCAGCAGCGGGGCAAGCATTGGGTACGCAGTATTTT. Its translation is CSAHAAAGQALGTQYF. The chain employs TRBV20-1 and TRBJ2-3; 7 bases fit TRBD2. The CDR3 extends over 16 amino acids. The germline V gene has CDR1 DFQATT and CDR2 SNEGSKA (reference sequence). V lost 5 bases to trimming and J lost 8 bases; unmatched junction nucleotides: 19.

The chain combines TRBV27 with TRBJ1-1; TRBD1 is a possible D gene (5 bases). Germline V gives CDR1 MNHEY, CDR2 SMNVEV (reference sequence). Trimming left V 5 bases short and J 5 bases short, with 18 bases between. The CDR3 contains 15 residues. The CDR3 DNA is TGTGCCAGCAGTACCCTATCGACAGCTCGGACTGAAGCTTTCTTT. This sequence encodes CASSTLSTARTEAFF.

This clonotype has just a few counts. The chain combines TRBV6-5 with TRBJ2-1; D call uncertain. V was cut by 0 bases and J by 6 bases, with 12 bases left in between. Germline V gene lookup returns CDR1 MNHEY and CDR2 SVGAGI. CDR3 length equals 15 residues. CDR3 sequence: CASSYSGPTVNEQFF. CDR3 nucleotides: TGTGCCAGCAGTTACTCTGGACCAACCGTCAATGAGCAGTTCTTC.

This chain uses TRBV27 with TRBJ2-3; TRBD2 is a possible D gene (6 bases). V shed 8 bases and J shed 11 bases, with 23 bases lying between them. The CDR3 runs 14 residues. CDR1 and CDR2 from the germline V gene are MNHEY and SMNVEV (reference sequence). For the CDR3, the DNA is TGTGCCAGCGGGGAGGACTGGCCCCGGATGGGGCAGTATTTT. It is translated as CASGEDWPRMGQYF.

This clonotype has more than one count but fewer than ten. J is TRBJ2-5 and V is TRBV27, with D tentatively TRBD2 (5 bases). The germline V and J ends were trimmed by 3 bases and 4 bases, with 12 bases remaining between them. The V gene's germline CDR1 is MNHEY and CDR2 SMNVEV (reference sequence). This CDR3 comprises 14 residues. The CDR3 loop reads CASSLAGYGETQYF. The CDR3 coding sequence is TGTGCCAGCAGTTTGGCGGGTTACGGAGAGACCCAGTACTTC.

This clonotype was recorded once. This clone may be a read error of a much larger clone one base away. The chain combines TRBV28 with TRBJ2-3; D is ambiguous. Germline CDR1 MDHEN, CDR2 SYDVKM. This CDR3 is built from 11 residues. V lost 6 bases, J lost 4 bases, and 5 bases lay in between. DNA of the CDR3: TGTGCCAGCAGATACGCAGATACGCAGTATTTT. Translated: CASRYADTQYF.

The chain combines TRBV9 with TRBJ2-5, with no clear D. Trimming took off 7 bases at V and 13 bases at J, with 23 bases between the two ends. This CDR3 is 13 amino acids long. The germline CDR1 and CDR2 sequences are SGDLS and YYNGEE. The CDR3 DNA sequence: TGTGCCAGCTCGATGGGCGGCACCTACGAGCGGTACTTC. Protein product: CASSMGGTYERYF.

V and J are TRBV7-8 and TRBJ2-5; D is perhaps TRBD1 (6 bases). CDR1 is SGHVS and CDR2 is FQNEAQ in the germline V gene. V was cut by 1 base and J by 7 bases, with 13 bases left in between. This CDR3 is built from 14 residues. The CDR3 loop reads CASSLGLGAGTQYF. The CDR3 nucleotides are TGTGCCAGCAGCTTAGGTTTGGGGGCCGGGACCCAGTACTTC.

This clonotype occurred a few times. The chain couples TRBV28 to TRBJ1-5; D might be TRBD1 (5 bases). This CDR3 region has 15 residues. V was pared by 6 bases and J by 4 bases, with 16 bases between. CDR1 and CDR2 (germline): MDHEN, SYDVKM. CDR3 protein: CASRNSGTPNQPQHF. As DNA, the CDR3 is TGTGCCAGCAGGAACTCCGGGACTCCTAATCAGCCCCAGCATTTT.

This clonotype was found a few times. The chain is built from TRBV7-2 and TRBJ2-3; 9 positions match TRBD2. This CDR3 is built from 16 residues. V shed 2 bases, J shed 3 bases, and the junction held 6 bases outside the gene matches. Germline CDR1 SGHTA, CDR2 FQGNSA. CDR3 nucleotide sequence: TGTGCCAGCAGCTTAAGGGCTAGCGGGACTACAGATACGCAGTATTTT. This translates into CASSLRASGTTDTQYF.

This chain links TRBV20-1 with TRBJ2-1, with D perhaps TRBD2 (6 bases). The CDR3 loop spans 14 amino acids. V was pared by 6 bases and J by 4 bases, with 16 bases between. Per germline, CDR1 DFQATT and CDR2 SNEGSKA (reference sequence). The CDR3 loop is CSASRDFSYNEQFF. DNA for the CDR3: TGCAGTGCAAGCCGGGACTTCTCGTACAATGAGCAGTTCTTC.